This paragraph covers one TCR beta chain sequence. Vbeta (60) and Jbeta (13) primers were used in the PCR. The protocol was immunoSEQ multiplex PCR, while the TCRdb copy is restricted to in-frame clones and leaves out a portion. The repertoire table contains 100,000 to 150,000 clones. The CDR3 consists of 14 residues. Germline trimming cut 6 bases from V and 2 bases from J; bases unmatched to any gene: 3. CDR1 and CDR2 from the germline V gene are MGHDK and SYGVNS. This entry comes from a study of cytomegalovirus exposure and HLA in healthy donors. The TCR sequence derives from a man aged 40-50 years in good health and CMV-seronegative. The V gene is TRBV25-1, the J gene TRBJ2-1; TRBD2 matches 8 bases. Sequencing used PBMCs. The CDR3 DNA follows: TGTGCCAGCAGCTTCGGGGGGGCCTACAATGAGCAGTTCTTC. This gives the protein CASSFGGAYNEQFF.